One and the same sample provided the 30 T cell receptor beta chains below, sequenced in a study of tumour-infiltrating T cells in Burkitt lymphoma (dated by TCRdb to the early 2020s). To prepare the library, the immunoSEQ multiplex PCR assay was applied. TCRdb provides this immuneACCESS table in a form limited to in-frame rearrangements. Some clones are lacking; in checked studies, under half of them reflect an unresolved V gene, and why the rest are absent is not known. The sample table holds tens of thousands of clones, of which less than 40% were seen once. The ten most abundant clones make up around 3% of the sample. The sequenced material came from tumor tissue. These receptors originate from a human donor with Burkitt lymphoma.

The V call is TRBV7-2, the J call TRBJ1-1; 7 bases map to TRBD1. V gave up 5 bases and J gave up 0 bases; unmatched junction bases: 12. Germline loops: CDR1 SGHTA, CDR2 FQGNSA. CDR3 size: 17 residues. CDR3 bases: TGTGCCAGCAGCCGAAACACAGGGGCCCTAATGAACACTGAAGCTTTCTTT. It encodes CASSRNTGALMNTEAFF.

This clone has a count of ten or more. V gene TRBV11-2 combines with J gene TRBJ2-4; a weak D match, TRBD2 (5 bases). V lost 3 bases to trimming and J lost 2 bases, with 11 bases between them. Germline-derived CDR1 and CDR2 are SGHAT and FQNNGV. The CDR3 sequence is 15 residues long. The CDR3 sequence is CASSLVTGSKNIQYF. The DNA for the CDR3 is TGTGCCAGCAGCTTGGTGACGGGGTCCAAAAACATTCAGTACTTC.

This chain links TRBV9 with TRBJ2-7; no clear D. The CDR3 is 13 amino acids. Trimming pared 0 bases from V and 2 bases from J, leaving 6 bases between. CDR1 is SGDLS, CDR2 YYNGEE, per germline. Here the CDR3 reads CASSVADPYEQYF. CDR3 in DNA: TGTGCCAGCAGCGTAGCGGACCCCTACGAGCAGTACTTC.

This chain joins TRBV7-8 and TRBJ2-5, with 9 positions matching TRBD2. There are 17 residues in the CDR3. CDR1 is SGHVS and CDR2 is FQNEAQ in the germline V gene. The V gene end was trimmed by 4 bases and the J gene end by 4 bases; junction bases not matched to a gene: 13. The CDR3: CASSWGLGTSYLETQYF. The CDR3 nucleotides read TGTGCCAGCAGCTGGGGCCTAGGGACTAGCTACTTAGAGACCCAGTACTTC.

The genes are TRBV4-2 and TRBJ1-1, with no clear D. Trimming left V 4 bases short and J 1 base short, with 10 bases between. CDR3 length equals 14 residues. Germline V gene data show CDR1 as LGHNA and CDR2 as YNFKEQ. For the CDR3, the DNA is TGTGCCAGCAGCCCACTAATGGGGAACACTGAAGCTTTCTTT. This translates into CASSPLMGNTEAFF.

The CDR3 nucleotides read TGTGCCAGCAGCTTAAATGCTGCGGAGTCAGAGCTGTTTTTT. This translates into CASSLNAAESELFF. This chain joins TRBV7-9 and TRBJ2-2, with D unresolved. The length of the CDR3 is 14 residues. Germline V gene lookup returns CDR1 SEHNR and CDR2 FQNEAQ (reference sequence). Trimming took off 2 bases at V and 11 bases at J, with 15 bases between the two ends.

This clone was picked up a small number of times. The rearrangement links TRBV7-9 to TRBJ1-1, with D possibly matching TRBD1 (5 bases). Per the germline V gene, CDR1 is SEHNR and CDR2 is FQNEAQ (reference sequence). Between the trimmed V and J ends, which lost 1 base and 1 base, there was a span of 13 bases. The CDR3 runs 16 residues. The CDR3 spells CASSLVGGGGNTEAFF. CDR3 nucleotide sequence: TGTGCCAGCAGCTTAGTGGGGGGGGGAGGGAACACTGAAGCTTTCTTT.

The V call is TRBV5-1, the J call TRBJ1-4, with a possible D match to TRBD1 (6 bases). Germline V CDR1 and CDR2: SGHRS, YFSETQ. V lost 3 bases and J 4 bases, leaving 22 bases between the germline ends. The CDR3 length is 18 residues. The DNA for the CDR3 is TGCGCCAGCAGCTCTGACGGGACACCTCGGGGGAGTAATGAAAAACTGTTTTTT. This codes for CASSSDGTPRGSNEKLFF.

This clone is labeled medium-sized. The chain is built from TRBV7-6 and TRBJ2-7; D is ambiguous. The V gene lost 5 bases and the J gene lost 1 base, with 12 bases spanning the gap. Germline loops: CDR1 SGHVS, CDR2 FNYEAQ. The CDR3 has 14 amino acids. The CDR3 DNA sequence: TGTGCCAGCAGCCCAGACGGTTTATCCTACGAGCAGTACTTC. Its translation: CASSPDGLSYEQYF. The complete variable domain, with remaining parts taken from reference TRBV7-6 and TRBJ2-7, reads GAGVSQSPRYKVTKRGQDVALRCDPISGHVSLYWYRQALGQGPEFLTYFNYEAQQDKSGLPNDRFSAERPEGSISTLTIQRTEQRDSAMYRCASSPDGLSYEQYFGPGTRLTVT.

This chain links TRBV7-2 with TRBJ2-4, with a tentative D call TRBD1 (5 bases). Trimming cost V 4 bases and J 0 bases, with 13 bases left between them. CDR1 SGHTA and CDR2 FQGNSA come from the germline V gene. There are 16 residues in the CDR3. Written as DNA, the CDR3 is TGTGCCAGCAGCTCGCAGTCCCAGGGAGCCAAAAACATTCAGTACTTC. It translates to CASSSQSQGAKNIQYF.

The chain joins TRBV5-4 to TRBJ2-7; D uncertain. This CDR3 spans 13 amino acids. Trimming took off 4 bases at V and 2 bases at J, with 10 bases between the two ends. CDR1 SGHNT and CDR2 YYREEE come from the germline V gene (reference sequence). The CDR3 loop reads CASSIGEAYEQYF. DNA for the CDR3: TGTGCCAGCAGCATCGGTGAGGCCTACGAGCAGTACTTC.

This clone was picked up a small number of times. The genes are TRBV6-5 and TRBJ1-5; D call uncertain. Trimming stripped 2 bases from V and 0 bases from J, with 5 bases between. The CDR3 is made up of 14 amino acids. CDR1 is MNHEY and CDR2 is SVGAGI in the germline V gene. The chain's CDR3 is CASSYRNSNQPQHF. CDR3 nucleotide sequence: TGTGCCAGCAGTTACAGAAATAGCAATCAGCCCCAGCATTTT.

There are a few counts of this clone. For the CDR3, the DNA is TGTGCCAGCTCGCCTACCCGGGACCCGAGGGCAGAGACCCAGTACTTC. Its protein is CASSPTRDPRAETQYF. The chain has TRBV18 and TRBJ2-5; D possibly matches TRBD1 or TRBD2 (5 bases each). The germline V and J ends were trimmed by 6 bases and 4 bases, with 21 bases remaining between them. Germline assignment: CDR1 KGHSH and CDR2 LQKENI. CDR3 length: 16 amino acids.

This chain uses TRBV28 with TRBJ1-2; the D is unclear. Germline V gives CDR1 MDHEN, CDR2 SYDVKM. This CDR3 comprises 12 residues. Trimming removed 4 bases from V and 3 bases from J, with 6 bases in between. The CDR3 sequence: CASSSFDYGYTF. The CDR3 bases are TGTGCCAGCAGTTCCTTTGACTATGGCTACACCTTC.

In this sample, this clone turned up a few times. This chain uses TRBV6-6 with TRBJ2-1; either TRBD1 or TRBD2 may supply D (5 bases each). Germline values: CDR1 MNHNY, CDR2 SVGAGI (reference sequence). Trimming stripped 2 bases from V and 12 bases from J, with 5 bases between. There are 10 residues in the CDR3. The CDR3 sequence: CASSYGGQFF. In DNA, the CDR3 is TGTGCCAGCAGTTACGGGGGGCAGTTCTTC.

The chain recombines TRBV30 with TRBJ1-2; TRBD1 might be the D (5 bases). The CDR3 is made up of 14 amino acids. Trimming shortened V by 1 base and J by 9 bases, and 18 bases separated the two germline ends. From germline, CDR1 is GTSNPN and CDR2 SVGIG (reference sequence). In DNA form, the CDR3 reads TGTGCCTGGAGTGCTTCCGGGACCCAGCTCCGCTACACCTTC. Encoded protein: CAWSASGTQLRYTF. Variable domain in full (rest from reference TRBV30 and TRBJ1-2): SQTIHQWPATLVQPVGSPLSLECTVEGTSNPNLYWYRQAAGRGLQLLFYSVGIGQISSEVPQNLSASRPQDRQFILSSKKLLLSDSGFYLCAWSASGTQLRYTFGSGTRLTVV.

The chain is built from TRBV6-1 and TRBJ2-7; D possibly corresponds to TRBD1 (6 bases). The CDR3 consists of 12 residues. Per the germline V gene, CDR1 is MNHNS and CDR2 is SASEGT. V lost 5 bases to trimming and J lost 3 bases, with 8 bases between them. The CDR3 loop is CASSRGFYEQYF. The CDR3 coding sequence is TGTGCCAGCAGTAGGGGGTTCTACGAGCAGTACTTC.

CDR3 sequence: CASSPLGGQVYNEQFF. DNA for the CDR3: TGTGCCAGCTCACCATTAGGGGGACAAGTTTACAATGAGCAGTTCTTC. J is TRBJ2-1 and V is TRBV18; maybe TRBD1 (6 bases). Per the germline V gene, CDR1 is KGHSH and CDR2 is LQKENI. The CDR3 runs to 16 residues. Trimming pared 2 bases from V and 4 bases from J, leaving 15 bases between. The full variable domain, in which reference TRBV18 and TRBJ2-1 provide the parts outside the CDR3, is NAGVMQNPRHLVRRRGQEARLRCSPMKGHSHVYWYRQLPEEGLKFMVYLQKENIIDESGMPKERFSAEFPKEGPSILRIQQVVRGDSAAYFCASSPLGGQVYNEQFFGPGTRLTVL.

This clone has more than one count but fewer than ten. The chain recombines TRBV30 with TRBJ2-5; tentatively, D is TRBD1 (5 bases). With 5 bases removed from V and 0 bases from J, the gap between germline ends came to 10 bases. Germline lookup yields CDR1 GTSNPN and CDR2 SVGIG (reference sequence). The CDR3 consists of 13 residues. CDR3 bases: TGTGCCTGGGTTGCCAGGGACCAAGAGACCCAGTACTTC. This translates into CAWVARDQETQYF.

V and J are TRBV5-6 and TRBJ1-2; D remains ambiguous. V was clipped by 4 bases and J by 7 bases, with 14 bases between them. Germline CDR1 is SGHDT and CDR2 is YYEEEE. The CDR3 is 13 residues long. CDR3 sequence: CASSPGIAGGYTF. The CDR3, as DNA: TGTGCCAGCAGCCCGGGGATCGCCGGTGGCTACACCTTC.

This clone showed up just a few times. The chain uses TRBV2 and TRBJ2-7, with D perhaps TRBD1 (5 bases). The CDR3 spans 14 residues. V was pared by 6 bases and J by 2 bases, with 14 bases between. Per germline, CDR1 SNHLY and CDR2 FYNNEI. This chain's CDR3 is CASRPRAGTYEQYF. The CDR3 nucleotides read TGTGCCAGCAGACCCCGGGCAGGGACCTACGAGCAGTACTTC. Supplemented by reference TRBV2 and TRBJ2-7, the full variable domain reads EPEVTQTPSHQVTQMGQEVILRCVPISNHLYFYWYRQILGQKVEFLVSFYNNEISEKSEIFDDQFSVERPDGSNFTLKIRSTKLEDSAMYFCASRPRAGTYEQYFGPGTRLTVT.

This chain connects TRBV5-5 to TRBJ2-2; 11 nucleotides match TRBD2. V trimming: 4 bases; J trimming: 6 bases; junction bases outside the gene matches: 8. Germline V gives CDR1 SGHKS, CDR2 YYEKEE (reference sequence). This CDR3 has 16 amino acids. The CDR3 coding sequence is TGTGCCAGCAGCCCCTGGACTAGCGGGTCGGCCGGGGAGCTGTTTTTT. Translation gives CASSPWTSGSAGELFF.

With regard to this clone: Distinct nucleotide sequences in the sample also encode this CDR3. This chain uses TRBV5-1 with TRBJ1-1; D call uncertain. Trimming pared 0 bases from V and 2 bases from J, leaving 5 bases between. The CDR3 has 13 residues. Germline V gene lookup returns CDR1 SGHRS and CDR2 YFSETQ. CDR3 loop: CASSLGGNTEAFF. Here the CDR3 DNA reads TGCGCCAGCAGCTTGGGGGGTAACACTGAAGCTTTCTTT. The full variable domain, completed using reference TRBV5-1 and TRBJ1-1, is KAGVTQTPRYLIKTRGQQVTLSCSPISGHRSVSWYQQTPGQGLQFLFEYFSETQRNKGNFPGRFSGRQFSNSRSEMNVSTLELGDSALYLCASSLGGNTEAFFGQGTRLTVV.

This clone was detected a few times. The chain links TRBV20-1 to TRBJ2-7; D ambiguous. Germline V gene data show CDR1 as DFQATT and CDR2 as SNEGSKA (reference sequence). The V gene lost 3 bases and the J gene lost 4 bases, with 7 bases spanning the gap. The CDR3 extends over 11 amino acids. CDR3 loop: CSASPHYEQYF. CDR3 nucleotides: TGCAGTGCTAGCCCCCATTACGAGCAGTACTTC.

This sequence joins TRBV7-2 and TRBJ2-7, with D possibly being TRBD2 (6 bases). V lost 6 bases to trimming and J lost 9 bases, with 24 bases between them. Germline V gene data show CDR1 as SGHTA and CDR2 as FQGNSA. CDR3 size: 15 residues. CDR3 nucleotides: TGTGCCAGCAGTCAAGAGGGCGGGGAGCCCTTGTTGCAGTACTTC. It yields the protein CASSQEGGEPLLQYF.

The J gene is TRBJ2-1, the V gene TRBV4-2, with 8 positions matching TRBD2. The V segment lost 4 bases and the J segment 6 bases; nucleotides outside the gene matches: 14. Per the germline V gene, CDR1 is LGHNA and CDR2 is YNFKEQ. CDR3 size: 17 residues. CDR3 sequence: CASSPRPKAAGGNEQFF. DNA for the CDR3: TGTGCCAGCAGCCCTAGACCGAAAGCCGCGGGGGGCAATGAGCAGTTCTTC.

This clone was counted a few times. This chain joins TRBV18 and TRBJ1-3, with D unclear. This CDR3 comprises 13 residues. V lost 0 bases and J lost 4, with 4 bases in between. The germline V gene encodes CDR1 KGHSH and CDR2 LQKENI. CDR3 region: CASSPPIGNTIYF. The CDR3 DNA reads TGTGCCAGCTCACCACCGATCGGAAACACCATATATTTT.

The rearrangement uses TRBV5-5 and TRBJ2-3; D remains unclear. The CDR3 extends over 14 amino acids. The V gene's germline CDR1 is SGHKS and CDR2 YYEKEE (reference sequence). V was shortened by 2 bases and J by 6 bases, with 13 bases between the two germline ends. CDR3 DNA sequence: TGTGCCAGCAGCTTACGGTGGTTCGTGGATACGCAGTATTTT. This gives the protein CASSLRWFVDTQYF.

CDR3 amino acids: CASSPGTGGPQSEQFF. CDR3 DNA: TGCGCCAGCAGTCCGGGGACGGGGGGGCCACAATCCGAGCAGTTCTTC. The rearrangement uses TRBV5-1 and TRBJ2-1, with 8 bases that match TRBD2. The CDR3 extends over 16 amino acids. The germline CDR1 and CDR2 sequences are SGHRS and YFSETQ. The V and J ends lost 5 bases and 10 bases, in that order; junction bases with no gene match: 17.

This chain joins TRBV4-3 and TRBJ1-2; 8 bases are shared with TRBD1. The length of the CDR3 is 16 residues. Germline assignment: CDR1 LGHNA and CDR2 YSLEER. With 2 bases clipped from V and 3 bases from J, the junction kept 8 bases outside the gene matches. The CDR3 sequence is CASSQQTDRGYYGYTF. In DNA, the CDR3 is TGCGCCAGCAGCCAACAAACTGACAGGGGTTACTATGGCTACACCTTC.